This T cell receptor (beta chain) was captured in a study of cytomegalovirus exposure and HLA in healthy donors. Study background: From HLA-typed donors, an early data release held about 85 million unique TCRs.

Primers for the PCR totalled 60 Vbeta and 13 Jbeta. Some clones are missing from TCRdb's copy, which holds only in-frame ones; the method was immunoSEQ multiplex PCR. Of 90,000 to 120,000 clones in the sample, over 9% were seen once. This clone was picked up a small number of times. The antigen is not known. One base away lies a much larger clone, so this may be a sequencing read error. Nominally healthy donors provided the samples, though records likely missed some immune exposures. Notes on the study in general: Within a later analysis, the majority of CMV-associated TCR beta chains appeared HLA-restricted. When presence/absence was analysed, sequencing depth was taken to be roughly uniform across donors.

CDR3 length equals 13 residues. V was clipped by 6 bases and J by 0 bases, with 7 bases between them. Per germline, CDR1 SGHAT and CDR2 FQNNGV. The source of this sequence is a man aged 40-49 years in good health and CMV-seropositive. Sequenced material: PBMCs. The chain has TRBV11-2 and TRBJ2-3, with D unresolved. The CDR3 reads CASSGGSTDTQYF. The CDR3 bases are TGTGCCAGCAGTGGCGGTAGCACAGATACGCAGTATTTT.